This passage covers 27 T cell receptor beta chains from one sample sequenced in a study of blood T cell repertoires in COVID-19. Measured with immunoSEQ multiplex PCR; TCRdb has only the in-frame clones, and not every one. The sample has 200,000 to 250,000 clones; about 88% are singletons. Material: peripheral blood. The receptor set was obtained from a woman aged 60-75 years with acute or convalescent COVID-19.

The chain joins TRBV5-1 to TRBJ1-2; maybe TRBD1 (6 bases). This CDR3 is built from 16 residues. The V gene's germline CDR1 is SGHRS and CDR2 YFSETQ. The V end was cut by 0 bases, the J end by 9 bases, with 21 bases between. The CDR3 sequence: CASSLGLDRSLIRYTF. For the CDR3, the DNA is TGCGCCAGCAGCTTGGGTCTGGACAGATCCCTTATCCGCTACACCTTC.

This sequence joins TRBV4-2 and TRBJ1-5; D unclear. V lost 4 bases to trimming and J lost 0 bases, with 10 bases between them. The CDR3 contains 15 residues. Germline V gene data show CDR1 as LGHNA and CDR2 as YNFKEQ. CDR3 DNA: TGTGCCAGCAGCCCTACGATCCTTAGCAATCAGCCCCAGCATTTT. It translates to CASSPTILSNQPQHF.

The V gene is TRBV30, the J gene TRBJ2-3; 8 bases line up with TRBD2. The V gene's germline CDR1 is GTSNPN and CDR2 SVGIG (reference sequence). This CDR3 comprises 14 residues. The trim removed 2 bases at V and 3 bases at J, leaving 4 bases unmatched. The CDR3 loop reads CAWSSGSQTDTQYF. The CDR3 DNA sequence: TGTGCCTGGAGTAGCGGGAGTCAGACAGATACGCAGTATTTT.

The chain uses TRBV19 and TRBJ1-2, with D uncertain. The CDR3 spans 16 residues. Trimming took off 4 bases at V and 6 bases at J, with 21 bases between the two ends. CDR1 LNHDA and CDR2 SQIVND come from the germline V gene (reference sequence). This chain's CDR3 is CASSTPGLEGLDGYTF. The CDR3 DNA reads TGTGCCAGTAGTACCCCCGGACTTGAGGGCCTAGATGGCTACACCTTC.

This clone is a singleton in its sample. The chain has TRBV6-2 or TRBV6-3 and TRBJ1-5, with 7 positions matching TRBD1. Trimming removed 5 bases from V and 0 bases from J; junction bases left unmatched: 13. This CDR3 is built from 18 residues. Germline V gives CDR1 MNHEY, CDR2 SVGEGT. CDR3 coding DNA: TGTGCCAGCAGTGGACGTGACAGGGCCGTGGCTAGCAATCAGCCCCAGCATTTT. It codes for CASSGRDRAVASNQPQHF.

This clone has only a few counts. This chain joins TRBV7-2 and TRBJ2-7; 7 nucleotides match TRBD2. V lost 3 bases, J lost 2 bases, and 4 bases stayed unmatched. The CDR3 is 14 amino acids. CDR1 and CDR2 (germline): SGHTA, FQGNSA. The CDR3 loop is CASSFKAGPYEQYF. As DNA, the CDR3 is TGTGCCAGCAGCTTTAAAGCGGGGCCCTACGAGCAGTACTTC. The full variable domain, its missing parts supplied by reference TRBV7-2 and TRBJ2-7, is GAGVSQSPSNKVTEKGKDVELRCDPISGHTALYWYRQSLGQGLEFLIYFQGNSAPDKSGLPSDRFSAERTGGSVSTLTIQRTQQEDSAVYLCASSFKAGPYEQYFGPGTRLTVT.

The chain carries TRBV5-4 and TRBJ2-1; a possible D gene is TRBD1 (6 bases). The germline V gene encodes CDR1 SGHNT and CDR2 YYREEE (reference sequence). The V and J ends lost 4 bases and 6 bases respectively, with 14 bases between them. The CDR3 runs to 14 residues. CDR3 bases: TGTGCCAGCAGCCCAGATGGGGGCCGCAATGAGCAGTTCTTC. It yields the protein CASSPDGGRNEQFF.

The rearrangement joins TRBV15 to TRBJ2-3, with 8 bases aligning to TRBD2. Germline V gene lookup returns CDR1 LNHNV and CDR2 YYDKDF (reference sequence). Trimming took 0 bases from V and 3 from J; bases not matched to a gene: 2. The length of the CDR3 is 15 residues. This CDR3 reads CATSRDGRGTDTQYF. The CDR3 DNA sequence: TGTGCCACCAGCAGAGACGGGAGGGGGACAGATACGCAGTATTTT.

The J gene is TRBJ1-1, the V gene TRBV2; no definite D call. CDR3 length: 11 amino acids. Trimming shortened V by 8 bases and J by 12 bases, and 16 bases separated the two germline ends. Looked up from germline, CDR1 is SNHLY and CDR2 is FYNNEI. CDR3 region: CASLSLGNTFF. The CDR3, as DNA: TGTGCCAGCCTGAGCCTAGGAAACACTTTCTTT.

The genes are TRBV6-5 and TRBJ2-7; D remains ambiguous. The CDR3 is made up of 13 amino acids. In germline, CDR1 is MNHEY, CDR2 SVGAGI. Trimming cost V 6 bases and J 3 bases, with 12 bases left between them. CDR3 in amino acids: CASRINHSYEQYF. DNA for the CDR3: TGTGCCAGCAGGATAAACCACAGCTACGAGCAGTACTTC.

CDR3 amino acids: CASSRPGQGGQPQHF. The CDR3, as DNA: TGTGCCAGCAGTCGGCCGGGACAGGGCGGTCAGCCCCAGCATTTT. The chain recombines TRBV6-2 or TRBV6-3 with TRBJ1-5, with TRBD1 matching over 9 bases. This CDR3 spans 15 amino acids. Losses at the gene ends were 5 bases for V and 6 bases for J; bases not matched to a gene: 8. In germline, CDR1 is MNHEY, CDR2 SVGEGT.

The chain couples TRBV11-2 to TRBJ2-5; D perhaps matches TRBD2 (7 bases). V was clipped by 7 bases and J by 5 bases, with 17 bases between them. Germline lookup yields CDR1 SGHAT and CDR2 FQNNGV. CDR3 size: 14 residues. CDR3: CASTVTGGGETQYF. The CDR3, as DNA: TGTGCCAGCACCGTGACGGGGGGCGGGGAGACCCAGTACTTC.

The chain uses TRBV7-2 and TRBJ1-1, with 7 bases that match TRBD1. Germline CDR1 is SGHTA and CDR2 is FQGNSA. V lost 5 bases to trimming and J lost 4 bases; unmatched junction nucleotides: 22. CDR3 length: 19 residues. This CDR3 is CASSPQPGQSPKTGTEAFF. CDR3 DNA sequence: TGTGCCAGCAGCCCACAGCCGGGACAGTCTCCTAAAACGGGCACTGAAGCTTTCTTT.

This clone was observed a few times. The chain couples TRBV7-9 to TRBJ2-1; TRBD1 might be the D (6 bases). The CDR3 contains 18 residues. Looked up from germline, CDR1 is SEHNR and CDR2 is FQNEAQ (reference sequence). Between the trimmed V and J ends, which lost 4 bases and 6 bases, there was a span of 25 bases. DNA for the CDR3: TGTGCCAGCAGCTCCGGGATTGGGGGCGGCAAGGTTATCAATGAGCAGTTCTTC. Translating it yields CASSSGIGGGKVINEQFF.

This clone occurred many times. The V gene is TRBV28, the J gene TRBJ1-3; D is undetermined. Germline CDR1 and CDR2: MDHEN and SYDVKM. The CDR3 totals 16 residues. V was shortened by 3 bases and J by 0 bases, with 12 bases between the two germline ends. The CDR3 loop reads CASSLMPGFSGNTIYF. DNA of the CDR3: TGTGCCAGCAGTTTGATGCCGGGTTTCTCTGGAAACACCATATATTTT.

This chain links TRBV6-1 with TRBJ1-2, with a possible D match to TRBD1 (5 bases). Trimming removed 1 base from V and 0 bases from J, with 18 bases in between. Germline loops: CDR1 MNHNS, CDR2 SASEGT. The CDR3 is made up of 18 amino acids. The CDR3 sequence: CASSEVTPDRGPNYGYTF. The CDR3 coding sequence is TGTGCCAGCAGTGAAGTAACCCCCGACAGAGGCCCTAACTATGGCTACACCTTC.

The chain couples TRBV9 to TRBJ2-3, with unresolved D. The CDR3 loop spans 15 amino acids. Trimming stripped 0 bases from V and 1 base from J, with 9 bases between. Germline V gene sequence: CDR1 SGDLS, CDR2 YYNGEE. CDR3 in amino acids: CASSVDPLRTDTQYF. In DNA, the CDR3 is TGTGCCAGCAGCGTAGACCCCCTACGCACAGATACGCAGTATTTT.

The gene calls are TRBV7-2 and TRBJ1-5; 9 bases agree with TRBD1. The CDR3 runs to 14 residues. J was trimmed by 4 bases and V by 3 bases; bases with no gene match: 1. Germline V gene lookup returns CDR1 SGHTA and CDR2 FQGNSA. The CDR3 protein is CASSFDRGNQPQHF. The CDR3 nucleotides read TGTGCCAGCAGCTTCGACAGGGGGAATCAGCCCCAGCATTTT.

The chain carries TRBV4-1 and TRBJ1-1, with D possibly being TRBD1 (5 bases). V was shortened by 6 bases and J by 0 bases, with 14 bases between the two germline ends. CDR3 length: 15 amino acids. Looked up from germline, CDR1 is MGHRA and CDR2 is YSYEKL. CDR3 DNA sequence: TGCGCCAGCAGTCCCCAAGACAGATTGAACACTGAAGCTTTCTTT. It translates to CASSPQDRLNTEAFF.

This clone was detected only once. The chain recombines TRBV5-1 with TRBJ2-5; a possible D gene is TRBD1 (6 bases). The CDR3 is 15 amino acids. V lost 0 bases to trimming and J lost 4 bases, with 13 bases between them. CDR1 is SGHRS and CDR2 is YFSETQ in the germline V gene. The CDR3 reads CASSLGQGRGETQYF. In DNA form, the CDR3 reads TGCGCCAGCAGCTTGGGGCAGGGGCGAGGAGAGACCCAGTACTTC.

The chain has TRBV21-1 and TRBJ1-2; TRBD1 reflects the table's D call only, with no check against the DNA. TRBV21-1 is a documented pseudogene. The CDR3 has 10 amino acids. In DNA form, the CDR3 reads TGTGCCAGCACCCGGGACAGCCCAACCTTC. Translating gives CASTRDSPTF.

The chain carries TRBV6-6 and TRBJ1-1; a possible D gene is TRBD1 (6 bases). The CDR3 runs to 15 residues. V was clipped by 7 bases and J by 5 bases, with 20 bases between them. Germline V gene data show CDR1 as MNHNY and CDR2 as SVGAGI (reference sequence). CDR3 DNA: TGTGCCAGCAATCCGGGGGGGGGCCTGAGAACTGAAGCTTTCTTT. Encoded protein: CASNPGGGLRTEAFF.

This rearrangement joins TRBV2 to TRBJ2-3; 8 bases are a match to TRBD2. CDR3 length equals 14 residues. Germline values: CDR1 SNHLY, CDR2 FYNNEI. The junction had 6 bases not matched to a gene; V was cut back by 6 bases and J by 4 bases. CDR3 DNA: TGTGCCAGCAGGCGGGAGGATCTCGCAGATACGCAGTATTTT. Translating gives CASRREDLADTQYF.

V is TRBV20-1 and J is TRBJ2-2; 8 bases fit TRBD2. V gave up 3 bases and J gave up 0 bases; unmatched junction bases: 3. CDR3 size: 15 residues. Germline V gene lookup returns CDR1 DFQATT and CDR2 SNEGSKA (reference sequence). The CDR3 sequence: CSASSGDTNTGELFF. DNA for the CDR3: TGCAGTGCTAGTAGCGGGGACACGAACACCGGGGAGCTGTTTTTT.

The V call is TRBV30, the J call TRBJ1-1; no reliable D call. Germline V gene sequence: CDR1 GTSNPN, CDR2 SVGIG (reference sequence). Trimming shortened V by 0 bases and J by 10 bases, and 15 bases separated the two germline ends. The CDR3 has 13 residues. CDR3 sequence: CAWSVSVEVGAFF. CDR3 nucleotides: TGTGCCTGGAGTGTTTCGGTGGAGGTAGGAGCTTTCTTT.

As concerns this clone: An end of the junction does not agree with germline; a read error may underlie this. V usage is TRBV28 and J usage is TRBJ2-1; 11 nucleotides agree with TRBD2. This CDR3 spans 14 amino acids. Germline V gene data show CDR1 as MDHEN and CDR2 as SYDVKM. This chain's CDR3 is CITRTSGSGNEQFF. CDR3 coding DNA: TGCATTACCAGAACTAGCGGGAGCGGCAATGAGCAGTTCTTC.

The genes are TRBV19 and TRBJ1-4; a possible D gene is TRBD1 (5 bases). Germline values: CDR1 LNHDA, CDR2 SQIVND (reference sequence). The length of the CDR3 is 15 residues. V lost 6 bases, J lost 7 bases, and 18 bases lay in between. CDR3 residues: CASRDPPTGGEKLFF. CDR3 sequence (DNA): TGTGCCAGTAGGGATCCACCCACCGGGGGTGAAAAACTGTTTTTT.